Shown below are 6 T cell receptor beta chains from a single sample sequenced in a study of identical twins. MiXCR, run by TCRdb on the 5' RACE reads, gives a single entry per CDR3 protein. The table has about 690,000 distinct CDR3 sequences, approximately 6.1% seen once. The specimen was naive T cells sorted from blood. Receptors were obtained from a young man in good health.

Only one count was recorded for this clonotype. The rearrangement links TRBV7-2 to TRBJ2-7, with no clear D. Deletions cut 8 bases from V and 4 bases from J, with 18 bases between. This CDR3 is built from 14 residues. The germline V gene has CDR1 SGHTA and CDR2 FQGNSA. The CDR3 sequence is CASAPKERLYEQYF. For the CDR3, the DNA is TGTGCCAGCGCTCCCAAGGAACGGTTGTACGAGCAGTACTTC.

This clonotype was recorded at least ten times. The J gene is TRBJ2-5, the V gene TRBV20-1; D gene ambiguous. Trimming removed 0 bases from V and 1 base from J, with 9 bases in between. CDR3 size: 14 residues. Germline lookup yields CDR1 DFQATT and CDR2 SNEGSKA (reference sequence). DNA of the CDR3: TGCAGTGCTAGAGATCCGGTCCTCCAAGAGACCCAGTACTTC. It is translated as CSARDPVLQETQYF.

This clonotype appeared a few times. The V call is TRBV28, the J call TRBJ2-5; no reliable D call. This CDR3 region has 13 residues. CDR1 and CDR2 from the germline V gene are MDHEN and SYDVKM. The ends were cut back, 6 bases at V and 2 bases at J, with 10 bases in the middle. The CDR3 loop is CASRDAPQETQYF. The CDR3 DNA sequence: TGTGCCAGCAGGGATGCCCCGCAAGAGACCCAGTACTTC.

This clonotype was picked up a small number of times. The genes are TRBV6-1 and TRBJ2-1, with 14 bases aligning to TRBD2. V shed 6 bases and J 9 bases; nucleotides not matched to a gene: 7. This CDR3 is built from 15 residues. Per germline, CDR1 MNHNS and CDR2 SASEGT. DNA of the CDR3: TGTGCCAGCAGGAGGGGACTAGCGGGAGTCAGTGAGCAGTTCTTC. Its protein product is CASRRGLAGVSEQFF.

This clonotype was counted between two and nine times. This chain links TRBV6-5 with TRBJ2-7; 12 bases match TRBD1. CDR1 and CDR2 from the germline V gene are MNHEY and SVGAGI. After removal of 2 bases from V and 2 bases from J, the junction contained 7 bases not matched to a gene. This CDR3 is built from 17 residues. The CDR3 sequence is CASSYRPGDRGPYEQYF. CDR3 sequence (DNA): TGTGCCAGCAGTTACCGACCCGGGGACAGGGGGCCCTACGAGCAGTACTTC.

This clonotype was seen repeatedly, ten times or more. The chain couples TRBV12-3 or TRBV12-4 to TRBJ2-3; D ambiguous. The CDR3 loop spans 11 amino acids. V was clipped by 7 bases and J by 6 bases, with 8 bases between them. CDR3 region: CASTLSDTQYF. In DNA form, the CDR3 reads TGTGCCAGCACCCTGTCCGATACGCAGTATTTT.